These T cell receptor beta chains were read from a single sample in a study of shared clonotypes between healthy human individuals. Data came from immunoSEQ multiplex PCR; TCRdb stores just in-frame clones and leaves some out. The sample lists about 2.1 million clones; 93% were seen once. The sample comprised naive CD8+ T cells from PBMCs. The receptors originated from a man aged 18 to 35 in good health. Some clones in this sample may be carry-over from other donors' samples. Both conserved end residues are part of each CDR3. The order of the fields is CDR3 DNA, CDR3 protein, V gene, J gene, clone size, D gene. A D gene is named only where the DNA matches it firmly. Clone size appears in some rows only: once, few, many, or a class for an expanded clone.

CDR3nt: TGTGCCAGCAGGGGGTTGGAGTTAGGTCAGCCCCAGCATTTT
CDR3aa: CASRGLELGQPQHF
v_gene: TRBV6-1
j_gene: TRBJ1-5
abundance: -
d_gene: -

CDR3nt: TGTGCCAGCAGCTTCTCTGGAAACACCATATATTTT
CDR3aa: CASSFSGNTIYF
v_gene: TRBV7-9
j_gene: TRBJ1-3
abundance: -
d_gene: -

CDR3nt: TGTGCCAGCAGCTTAGCAGGGGGCGGGAACACTGAAGCTTTCTTT
CDR3aa: CASSLAGGGNTEAFF
v_gene: TRBV7-9
j_gene: TRBJ1-1
abundance: -
d_gene: TRBD1

CDR3nt: TGTGCCAGCAGTTCACCCCGGGAGGGAATGAACACTGAAGCTTTCTTT
CDR3aa: CASSSPREGMNTEAFF
v_gene: TRBV28
j_gene: TRBJ1-1
abundance: -
d_gene: -

CDR3nt: TGTGCCAGCAGTTTAACCACCCCATTGGTGCAGGGGGTCACCTACGAGCAGTACTTC
CDR3aa: CASSLTTPLVQGVTYEQYF
v_gene: TRBV27
j_gene: TRBJ2-7
abundance: -
d_gene: TRBD1

CDR3nt: TGCAGCGTTGGTGGCTACTCAGGAGGGCAGGAAACTGAAGCTTTCTTT
CDR3aa: CSVGGYSGGQETEAFF
v_gene: TRBV29-1
j_gene: TRBJ1-1
abundance: -
d_gene: -

CDR3nt: TGTGCCAGCAGTGAAATAAGCGGAGCCTACAATGAGCAGTTCTTC
CDR3aa: CASSEISGAYNEQFF
v_gene: TRBV6-1
j_gene: TRBJ2-1
abundance: -
d_gene: -

CDR3nt: TGTGCCAGCAGTTTCATGACAGGGGTGGGAAACACCATATATTTT
CDR3aa: CASSFMTGVGNTIYF
v_gene: TRBV28
j_gene: TRBJ1-3
abundance: -
d_gene: TRBD1

CDR3nt: TGTGCCAGCACTCTCACAGGGGCTAGCAATCAGCCCCAGCATTTT
CDR3aa: CASTLTGASNQPQHF
v_gene: TRBV28
j_gene: TRBJ1-5
abundance: -
d_gene: TRBD1

CDR3nt: TGTGCCAGCAGTTTTTGGGGGGTCTCCACAGATACGCAGTATTTT
CDR3aa: CASSFWGVSTDTQYF
v_gene: TRBV28
j_gene: TRBJ2-3
abundance: -
d_gene: -

CDR3nt: TGTGCCAGCAGCCCATTCTCAGGTGCTAGCGGGATGAACACCGGGGAGCTGTTTTTT
CDR3aa: CASSPFSGASGMNTGELFF
v_gene: TRBV4-2
j_gene: TRBJ2-2
abundance: -
d_gene: TRBD2

CDR3nt: TGTGCCAGCAGTTTATTCTTCCGGGACTACGAGCAGTACTTC
CDR3aa: CASSLFFRDYEQYF
v_gene: TRBV27
j_gene: TRBJ2-7
abundance: -
d_gene: -

CDR3nt: TGTGCCAGCAGCTTAGACGGGTATAGCTCCTACAATGAGCAGTTCTTC
CDR3aa: CASSLDGYSSYNEQFF
v_gene: TRBV7-7
j_gene: TRBJ2-1
abundance: -
d_gene: -

CDR3nt: TGTGCCAGCAGCGAGACAGATAGCAATCAGCCCCAGCATTTT
CDR3aa: CASSETDSNQPQHF
v_gene: TRBV9
j_gene: TRBJ1-5
abundance: -
d_gene: -

CDR3nt: TGCGCCAGCAGCCAAGATCCCGGGACTAGCGGCACAGATACGCAGTATTTT
CDR3aa: CASSQDPGTSGTDTQYF
v_gene: TRBV4-1
j_gene: TRBJ2-3
abundance: -
d_gene: TRBD2

CDR3nt: TGTGCCACCAGCCTCCCCCCCCAGGGGAGTACCTACGAGCAGTACTTC
CDR3aa: CATSLPPQGSTYEQYF
v_gene: TRBV15
j_gene: TRBJ2-7
abundance: -
d_gene: -

CDR3nt: TGCGCCAGCAGCTACGGACCCGACAGAGTGAACACTGAAGCTTTCTTT
CDR3aa: CASSYGPDRVNTEAFF
v_gene: TRBV5-1
j_gene: TRBJ1-1
abundance: -
d_gene: -

CDR3nt: TGTGCCAGCACCAACTACGGGGGTGCCGGGGAGCTGTTTTTT
CDR3aa: CASTNYGGAGELFF
v_gene: TRBV7-3
j_gene: TRBJ2-2
abundance: -
d_gene: -

CDR3nt: TGCAGCGTACTGATCGGGACTATGAACTACGAGCAGTACTTC
CDR3aa: CSVLIGTMNYEQYF
v_gene: TRBV29-1
j_gene: TRBJ2-7
abundance: -
d_gene: TRBD2

CDR3nt: TGTGCCAGCAGCTCCCGTTTTTACGAGCAGTACTTC
CDR3aa: CASSSRFYEQYF
v_gene: TRBV11-2
j_gene: TRBJ2-7
abundance: -
d_gene: -

CDR3nt: TGCGCCAGCAGCTGGGCCATAGGGAATGAGCAGTTCTTC
CDR3aa: CASSWAIGNEQFF
v_gene: TRBV5-1
j_gene: TRBJ2-1
abundance: -
d_gene: -

CDR3nt: TGTGCCATCAGTGAGACAGATCAAGAGACCCAGTACTTC
CDR3aa: CAISETDQETQYF
v_gene: TRBV10-3
j_gene: TRBJ2-5
abundance: -
d_gene: -

CDR3nt: TGTGCCTCGAATGAACGGGTGAACACTGAAGCTTTCTTT
CDR3aa: CASNERVNTEAFF
v_gene: TRBV6-5
j_gene: TRBJ1-1
abundance: once
d_gene: -

CDR3nt: TGCGCCAGCAGCCAAGAAGCCCTTTGGGCGGACTCCTACAATGAGCAGTTCTTC
CDR3aa: CASSQEALWADSYNEQFF
v_gene: TRBV4-1
j_gene: TRBJ2-1
abundance: -
d_gene: -

CDR3nt: TGTGCCAGCAGCTTCGACAGGGGAAACGAGCAGTACTTC
CDR3aa: CASSFDRGNEQYF
v_gene: TRBV13
j_gene: TRBJ2-7
abundance: -
d_gene: TRBD1

CDR3nt: TGTGCCAGCAGTCCACTTAGGGGTTACAATGAGCAGTTCTTC
CDR3aa: CASSPLRGYNEQFF
v_gene: TRBV27
j_gene: TRBJ2-1
abundance: -
d_gene: -

CDR3nt: TGTGCCACCAGCCTGACGACAGGGAACACTGAAGCTTTCTTT
CDR3aa: CATSLTTGNTEAFF
v_gene: TRBV15
j_gene: TRBJ1-1
abundance: once
d_gene: -

CDR3nt: TGTGCCAGCAGCCAAGATAGGAGGTCTAGCTCCTACAATGAGCAGTTCTTC
CDR3aa: CASSQDRRSSSYNEQFF
v_gene: TRBV14
j_gene: TRBJ2-1
abundance: -
d_gene: -

CDR3nt: TGTGCCAGCAGACGGACAGGGGCTCAAGAGACCCAGTACTTC
CDR3aa: CASRRTGAQETQYF
v_gene: TRBV28
j_gene: TRBJ2-5
abundance: -
d_gene: TRBD1

CDR3nt: TGTGCCAGCGGTCTTGCGGGCCCCTCCTACGAGCAGTACTTC
CDR3aa: CASGLAGPSYEQYF
v_gene: TRBV11-2
j_gene: TRBJ2-7
abundance: -
d_gene: -

CDR3nt: TGTGCCAGCAGTTTACGGGAGGGCTCCTACAATGAGCAGTTCTTC
CDR3aa: CASSLREGSYNEQFF
v_gene: TRBV27
j_gene: TRBJ2-1
abundance: -
d_gene: TRBD2

CDR3nt: TGTGCCAGCAGTTTATTAGGGCTCGACTACGAGCAGTACTTC
CDR3aa: CASSLLGLDYEQYF
v_gene: TRBV27
j_gene: TRBJ2-7
abundance: -
d_gene: -

CDR3nt: TGTGCCAGCAGCCCCGCTAGCGCCGATGAGCAGTTCTTC
CDR3aa: CASSPASADEQFF
v_gene: TRBV13
j_gene: TRBJ2-1
abundance: -
d_gene: -

CDR3nt: TGTGCCAGCAGCGTACTAGCGGGGGGGGCCACAGATACGCAGTATTTT
CDR3aa: CASSVLAGGATDTQYF
v_gene: TRBV9
j_gene: TRBJ2-3
abundance: -
d_gene: TRBD2

CDR3nt: TGTGCCAGCAGTTCCCGCTACGGCAGGAGCTCCTACAATGAGCAGTTCTTC
CDR3aa: CASSSRYGRSSYNEQFF
v_gene: TRBV27
j_gene: TRBJ2-1
abundance: -
d_gene: -

CDR3nt: TGTGCCAGCAGCCTTCCAGGGCAGTATCAGCCCCAGCATTTT
CDR3aa: CASSLPGQYQPQHF
v_gene: TRBV14
j_gene: TRBJ1-5
abundance: -
d_gene: -

CDR3nt: TGTGCCAGCAACCCGGTTCTTAGTGGGGCCTACGAGCAGTACTTC
CDR3aa: CASNPVLSGAYEQYF
v_gene: TRBV6-1
j_gene: TRBJ2-7
abundance: -
d_gene: -